This paragraph reports one TCR beta chain. The data were produced by immunoSEQ multiplex PCR, yet TCRdb's version contains in-frame clones alone and is incomplete. The repertoire holds under 200,000 clones, with around 93% as singletons. The record originates from a study of shared clonotypes between healthy human individuals. This clonotype was sampled from a woman under 40 in good health. Sequenced material: naive CD4+ T cells sorted from blood. The subset denotes: CD45RA+ positively selected.

CDR3 loop: CASSPSLSTDTQYF. The CDR3 DNA is TGTGCCAGCAGCCCGTCATTATCCACAGATACGCAGTATTTT. This chain links TRBV7-9 with TRBJ2-3, with D unclear. Per the germline V gene, CDR1 is SEHNR and CDR2 is FQNEAQ (reference sequence). This CDR3 is built from 14 residues. The ends were cut back, 5 bases at V and 2 bases at J, with 11 bases in the middle.